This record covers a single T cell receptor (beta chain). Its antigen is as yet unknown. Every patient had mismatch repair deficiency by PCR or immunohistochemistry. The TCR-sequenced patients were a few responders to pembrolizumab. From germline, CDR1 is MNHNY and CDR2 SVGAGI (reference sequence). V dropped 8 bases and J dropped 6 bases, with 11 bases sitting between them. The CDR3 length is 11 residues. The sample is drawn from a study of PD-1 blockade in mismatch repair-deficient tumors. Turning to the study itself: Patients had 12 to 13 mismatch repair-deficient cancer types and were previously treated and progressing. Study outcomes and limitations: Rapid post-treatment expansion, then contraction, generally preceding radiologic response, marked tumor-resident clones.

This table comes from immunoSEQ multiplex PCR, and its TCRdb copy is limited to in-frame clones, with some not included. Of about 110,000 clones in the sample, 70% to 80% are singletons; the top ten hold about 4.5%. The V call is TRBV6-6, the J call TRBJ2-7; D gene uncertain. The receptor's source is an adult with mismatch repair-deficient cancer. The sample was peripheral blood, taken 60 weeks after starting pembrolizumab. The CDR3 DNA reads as TGTGCCAGCGAACGGGCCATCGAGCAGTACTTC. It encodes CASERAIEQYF.